The T cell receptor beta chain under discussion was sequenced for a study of T cell responses to AZD1222 COVID-19 vaccine. Repertoires were generated with immunoSEQ multiplex PCR, while TCRdb's copy carries only in-frame clones and drops some. This table holds roughly 170,000 clones, around 94% found once. To note about this clone: Distinct nucleotide sequences in the sample also encode this CDR3.

The TCR originated in an adult who received the AZD1222 COVID-19 vaccine. The sample in question was peripheral blood, obtained 28 days after the second AZD1222 dose.

The CDR3 region is CASRPGAKGVYGYTF. In DNA form, the CDR3 reads TGCGCCAGCAGGCCGGGAGCGAAGGGTGTCTATGGCTACACCTTC. The genes are TRBV4-1 and TRBJ1-2; D not resolved. V lost 6 bases and J 4 bases, leaving 18 bases between the germline ends. This CDR3 spans 15 amino acids. The germline gives CDR1 MGHRA, CDR2 YSYEKL.